This T cell receptor (beta chain) was identified in a study of T cell responses to AZD1222 COVID-19 vaccine. On the study more broadly: Timing groups of about 4 and about 12 weeks for second doses were pooled. Findings and limits, study-wide: No day 14 peak samples; only post-peak repertoires were characterized. Clonal diversity was possibly underestimated, and white British individuals and females predominated among donors. Seropositive status at baseline applied to only five or six AZD1222 recipients.

The repertoire was sequenced with immunoSEQ multiplex PCR; TCRdb's copy has only in-frame clones and lacks some. The sample has about 180,000 clones, around 91% seen once. Note on this clone: Its antigen is as yet unknown.

This TCR was recovered from an adult in good health. The sequences come from peripheral blood, collected on day 0 of AZD1222 vaccination.

CDR3 nucleotides: TGTGCCAGCAGTTTATCAGGGCCCCAGCCCCAGCATTTT. It yields the protein CASSLSGPQPQHF. V and J are TRBV27 and TRBJ1-5, with D hard to call. The V gene lost 0 bases and the J gene lost 7 bases, with 7 bases spanning the gap. This CDR3 contains 13 residues. Germline values: CDR1 MNHEY, CDR2 SMNVEV (reference sequence).